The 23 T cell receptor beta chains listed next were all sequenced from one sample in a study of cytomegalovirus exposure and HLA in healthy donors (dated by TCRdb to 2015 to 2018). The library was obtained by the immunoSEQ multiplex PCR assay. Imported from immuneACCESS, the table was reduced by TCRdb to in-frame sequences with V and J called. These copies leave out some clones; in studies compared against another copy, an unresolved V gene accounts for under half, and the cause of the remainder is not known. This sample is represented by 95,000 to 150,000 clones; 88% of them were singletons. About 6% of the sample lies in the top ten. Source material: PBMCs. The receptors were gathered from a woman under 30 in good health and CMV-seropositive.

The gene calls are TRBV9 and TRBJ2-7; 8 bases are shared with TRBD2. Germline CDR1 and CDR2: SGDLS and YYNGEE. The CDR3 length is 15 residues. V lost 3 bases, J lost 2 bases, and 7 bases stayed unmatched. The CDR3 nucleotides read TGTGCCAGCAGCGCCGGGGGTAGCGGGGCCTACGAGCAGTACTTC. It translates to CASSAGGSGAYEQYF.

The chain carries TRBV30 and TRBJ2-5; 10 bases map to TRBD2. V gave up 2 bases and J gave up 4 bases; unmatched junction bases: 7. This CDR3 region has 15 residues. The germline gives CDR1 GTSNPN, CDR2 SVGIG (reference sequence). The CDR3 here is CAWSSGLARRETQYF. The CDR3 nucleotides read TGTGCCTGGAGTTCGGGACTAGCGCGGCGAGAGACCCAGTACTTC.

The CDR3 spells CASSETVTGELFF. The CDR3 DNA is TGTGCCAGCAGTGAGACAGTCACCGGGGAGCTGTTTTTT. The chain couples TRBV2 to TRBJ2-2, with a weak D call TRBD1 (5 bases). V was shortened by 3 bases and J by 4 bases, with 6 bases between the two germline ends. CDR1 is SNHLY and CDR2 is FYNNEI in the germline V gene. CDR3 length: 13 amino acids.

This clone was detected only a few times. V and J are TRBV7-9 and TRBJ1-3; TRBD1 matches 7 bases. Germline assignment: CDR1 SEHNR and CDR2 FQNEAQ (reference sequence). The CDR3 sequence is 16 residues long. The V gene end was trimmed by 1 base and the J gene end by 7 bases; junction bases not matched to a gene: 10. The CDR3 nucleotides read TGTGCCAGCAGCTTAGGCAAGGGGGCATCGGTGAACACCATATATTTT. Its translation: CASSLGKGASVNTIYF. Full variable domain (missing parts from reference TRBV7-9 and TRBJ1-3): DTGVSQNPRHKITKRGQNVTFRCDPISEHNRLYWYRQTLGQGPEFLTYFQNEAQLEKSRLLSDRFSAERPKGSFSTLEIQRTEQGDSAMYLCASSLGKGASVNTIYFGEGSWLTVV.

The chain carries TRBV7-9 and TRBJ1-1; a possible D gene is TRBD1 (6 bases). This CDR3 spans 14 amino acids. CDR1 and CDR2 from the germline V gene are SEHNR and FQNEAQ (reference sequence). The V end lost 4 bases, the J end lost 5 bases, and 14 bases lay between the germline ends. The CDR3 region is CASSSNTGYTEAFF. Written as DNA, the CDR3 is TGTGCCAGCAGCTCGAACACAGGGTATACTGAAGCTTTCTTT.

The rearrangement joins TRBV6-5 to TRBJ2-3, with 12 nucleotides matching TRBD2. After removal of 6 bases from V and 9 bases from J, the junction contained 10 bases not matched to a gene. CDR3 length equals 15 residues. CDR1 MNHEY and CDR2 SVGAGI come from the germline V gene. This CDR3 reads CASRTGTSGQGTQYF. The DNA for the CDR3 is TGTGCCAGCAGAACCGGGACTAGCGGGCAAGGAACGCAGTATTTT.

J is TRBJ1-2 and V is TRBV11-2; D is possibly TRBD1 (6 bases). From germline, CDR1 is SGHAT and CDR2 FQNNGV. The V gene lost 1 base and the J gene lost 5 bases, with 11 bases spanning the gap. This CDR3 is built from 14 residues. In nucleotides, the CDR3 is TGTGCCAGCAGCTTAGGGGCGGGGGCATATGGCTACACCTTC. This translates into CASSLGAGAYGYTF.

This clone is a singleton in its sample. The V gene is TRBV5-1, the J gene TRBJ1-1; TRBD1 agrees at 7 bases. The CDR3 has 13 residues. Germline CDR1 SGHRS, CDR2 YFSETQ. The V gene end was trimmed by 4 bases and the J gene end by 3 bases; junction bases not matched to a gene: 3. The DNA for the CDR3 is TGCGCCAGCAGCCACGGGACAGACACTGAAGCTTTCTTT. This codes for CASSHGTDTEAFF.

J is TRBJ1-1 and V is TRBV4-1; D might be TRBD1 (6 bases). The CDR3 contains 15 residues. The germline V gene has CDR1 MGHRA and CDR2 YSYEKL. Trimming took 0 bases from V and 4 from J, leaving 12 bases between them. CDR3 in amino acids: CASSQEYRAGTEAFF. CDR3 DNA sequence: TGCGCCAGCAGCCAAGAATACAGGGCGGGCACTGAAGCTTTCTTT.

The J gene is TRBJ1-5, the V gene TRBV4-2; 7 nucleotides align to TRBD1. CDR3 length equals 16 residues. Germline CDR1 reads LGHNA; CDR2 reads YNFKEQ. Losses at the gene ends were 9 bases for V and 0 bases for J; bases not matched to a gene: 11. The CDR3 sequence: CASLDRVGHSNQPQHF. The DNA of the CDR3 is TGTGCCAGTCTAGACAGGGTGGGACATAGCAATCAGCCCCAGCATTTT.

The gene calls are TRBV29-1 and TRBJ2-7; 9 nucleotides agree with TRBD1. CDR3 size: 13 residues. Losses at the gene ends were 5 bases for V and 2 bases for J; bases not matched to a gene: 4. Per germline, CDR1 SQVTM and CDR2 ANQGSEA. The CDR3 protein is CSVSGTGPYEQYF. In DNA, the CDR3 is TGCAGCGTTTCCGGGACAGGGCCCTACGAGCAGTACTTC.

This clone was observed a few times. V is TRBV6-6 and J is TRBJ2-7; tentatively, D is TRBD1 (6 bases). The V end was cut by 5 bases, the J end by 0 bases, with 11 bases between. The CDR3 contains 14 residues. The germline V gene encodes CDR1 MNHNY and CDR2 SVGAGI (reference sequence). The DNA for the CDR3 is TGTGCCAGCAGTCATCGGGACAACTCCTACGAGCAGTACTTC. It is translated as CASSHRDNSYEQYF.

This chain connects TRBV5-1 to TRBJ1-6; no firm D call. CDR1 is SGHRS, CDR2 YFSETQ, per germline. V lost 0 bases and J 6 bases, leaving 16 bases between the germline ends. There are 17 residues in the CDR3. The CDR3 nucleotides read TGCGCCAGCAGCTTGGCCCAGACAATGGTGGGTAATTCACCCCTCCACTTT. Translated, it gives CASSLAQTMVGNSPLHF.

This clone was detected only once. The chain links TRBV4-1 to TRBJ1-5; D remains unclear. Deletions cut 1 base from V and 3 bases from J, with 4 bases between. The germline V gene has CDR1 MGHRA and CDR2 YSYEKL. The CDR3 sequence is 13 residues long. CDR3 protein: CASSQGANQPQHF. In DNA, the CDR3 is TGCGCCAGCAGCCAAGGGGCCAATCAGCCCCAGCATTTT.

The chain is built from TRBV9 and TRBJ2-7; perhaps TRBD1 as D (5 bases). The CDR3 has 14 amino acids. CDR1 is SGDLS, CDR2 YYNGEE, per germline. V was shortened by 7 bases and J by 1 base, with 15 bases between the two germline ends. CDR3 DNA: TGTGCCAGCGGACCCCAGGGAAGTTCCTACGAGCAGTACTTC. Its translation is CASGPQGSSYEQYF.

For the CDR3, the DNA is TGTGCCAGCAGTTCTCTTCCCGGGACAGTGTACGAGCAGTACTTC. Translating it yields CASSSLPGTVYEQYF. The rearrangement links TRBV27 to TRBJ2-7, with TRBD1 matching 7 bases. The CDR3 spans 15 residues. Germline-derived CDR1 and CDR2 are MNHEY and SMNVEV (reference sequence). V gave up 4 bases and J gave up 4 bases; unmatched junction bases: 10.

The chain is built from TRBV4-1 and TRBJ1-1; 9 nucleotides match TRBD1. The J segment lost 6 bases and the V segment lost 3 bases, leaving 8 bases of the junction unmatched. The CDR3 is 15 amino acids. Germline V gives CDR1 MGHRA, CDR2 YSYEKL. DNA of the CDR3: TGCGCCAGCAGCCAGACAAGACAGGGGGGGGCTGAAGCTTTCTTT. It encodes CASSQTRQGGAEAFF.

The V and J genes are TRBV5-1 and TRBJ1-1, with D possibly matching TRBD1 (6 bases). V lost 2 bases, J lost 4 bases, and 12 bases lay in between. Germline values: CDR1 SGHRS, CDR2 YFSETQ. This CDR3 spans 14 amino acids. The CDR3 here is CASSFTRGGTEAFF. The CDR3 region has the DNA TGCGCCAGCAGCTTTACCAGGGGCGGCACTGAAGCTTTCTTT.

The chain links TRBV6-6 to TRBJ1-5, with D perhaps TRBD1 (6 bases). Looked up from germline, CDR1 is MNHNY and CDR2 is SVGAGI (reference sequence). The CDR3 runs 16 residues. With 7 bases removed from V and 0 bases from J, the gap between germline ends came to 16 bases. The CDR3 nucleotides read TGTGCCAGCATCGACGACAGGCTTCATAGCAATCAGCCCCAGCATTTT. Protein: CASIDDRLHSNQPQHF.

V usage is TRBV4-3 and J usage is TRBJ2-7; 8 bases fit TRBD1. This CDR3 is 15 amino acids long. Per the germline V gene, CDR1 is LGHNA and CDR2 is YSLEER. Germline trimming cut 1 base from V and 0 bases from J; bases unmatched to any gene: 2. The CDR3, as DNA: TGCGCCAGCAGCCAAGCCGGGACAGGCTCCTACGAGCAGTACTTC. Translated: CASSQAGTGSYEQYF.

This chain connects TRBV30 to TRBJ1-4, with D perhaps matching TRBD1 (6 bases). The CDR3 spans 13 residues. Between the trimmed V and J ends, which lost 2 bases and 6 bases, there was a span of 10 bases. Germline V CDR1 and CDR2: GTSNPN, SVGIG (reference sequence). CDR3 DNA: TGTGCCTGGAGTCCGGGGACATATGAAAAACTGTTTTTT. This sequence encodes CAWSPGTYEKLFF.

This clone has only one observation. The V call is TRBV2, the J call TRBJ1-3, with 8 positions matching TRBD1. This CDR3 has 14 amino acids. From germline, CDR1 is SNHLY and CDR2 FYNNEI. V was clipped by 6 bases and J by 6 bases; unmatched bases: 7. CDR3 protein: CASRFQGAQNTIYF. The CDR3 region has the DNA TGTGCCAGCAGATTTCAGGGGGCGCAAAACACCATATATTTT. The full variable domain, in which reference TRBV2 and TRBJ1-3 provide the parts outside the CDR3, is EPEVTQTPSHQVTQMGQEVILRCVPISNHLYFYWYRQILGQKVEFLVSFYNNEISEKSEIFDDQFSVERPDGSNFTLKIRSTKLEDSAMYFCASRFQGAQNTIYFGEGSWLTVV.

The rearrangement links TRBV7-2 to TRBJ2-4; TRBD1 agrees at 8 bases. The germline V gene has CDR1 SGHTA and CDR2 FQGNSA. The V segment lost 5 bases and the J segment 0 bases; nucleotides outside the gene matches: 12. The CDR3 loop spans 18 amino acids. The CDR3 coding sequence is TGTGCCAGCAGCCTTGGACAGGGAATGGGGGAAGCCAAAAACATTCAGTACTTC. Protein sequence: CASSLGQGMGEAKNIQYF.